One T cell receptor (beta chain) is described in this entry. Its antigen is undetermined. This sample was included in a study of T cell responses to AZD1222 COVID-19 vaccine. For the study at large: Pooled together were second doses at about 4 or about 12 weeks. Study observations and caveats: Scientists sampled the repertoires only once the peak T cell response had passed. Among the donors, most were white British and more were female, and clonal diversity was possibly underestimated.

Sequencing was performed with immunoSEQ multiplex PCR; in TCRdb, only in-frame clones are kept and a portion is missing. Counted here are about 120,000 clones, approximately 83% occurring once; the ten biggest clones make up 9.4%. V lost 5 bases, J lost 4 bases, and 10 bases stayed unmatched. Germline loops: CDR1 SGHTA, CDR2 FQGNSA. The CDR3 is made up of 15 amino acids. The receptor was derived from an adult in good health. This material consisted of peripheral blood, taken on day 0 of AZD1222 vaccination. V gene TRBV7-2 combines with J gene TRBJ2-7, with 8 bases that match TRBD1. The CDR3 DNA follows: TGTGCCAGCAGCCCCCAAGGACAGGGTGGGTACGAGCAGTACTTC. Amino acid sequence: CASSPQGQGGYEQYF. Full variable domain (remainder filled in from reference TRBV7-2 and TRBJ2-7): GAGVSQSPSNKVTEKGKDVELRCDPISGHTALYWYRQSLGQGLEFLIYFQGNSAPDKSGLPSDRFSAERTGGSVSTLTIQRTQQEDSAVYLCASSPQGQGGYEQYFGPGTRLTVT.